This TCR beta chain was identified during a study of blood T cell repertoires in COVID-19. Study-wide context: Researchers got acute and convalescent COVID-19 samples from the United States, Italy and Spain. T cells, B-cell-depleted T cells, or PBMCs supplied cDNA or gDNA.

CDR3 length: 14 residues. Deletions cut 6 bases from V and 5 bases from J, with 16 bases between. The germline V gene has CDR1 SGHNT and CDR2 YYREEE (reference sequence). Profiling relied on immunoSEQ multiplex PCR, and the TCRdb table lists in-frame clones only, not all of them. The sample records about 100,000 clones, over 80% being singletons. The origin of this receptor is a middle-aged man with active or convalescent COVID-19. The genes are TRBV5-4 and TRBJ2-3; TRBD2 might be the D (6 bases). Sequenced sample: peripheral blood. CDR3 nucleotides: TGTGCCAGCACGCGCTTAGCGGACGGAGATACGCAGTATTTT. This gives the protein CASTRLADGDTQYF. Based on the CDR3 plus reference TRBV5-4 and TRBJ2-3, the full variable domain is ETGVTQSPTHLIKTRGQQVTLRCSSQSGHNTVSWYQQALGQGPQFIFQYYREEENGRGNFPPRFSGLQFPNYSSELNVNALELDDSALYLCASTRLADGDTQYFGPGTRLTVL.